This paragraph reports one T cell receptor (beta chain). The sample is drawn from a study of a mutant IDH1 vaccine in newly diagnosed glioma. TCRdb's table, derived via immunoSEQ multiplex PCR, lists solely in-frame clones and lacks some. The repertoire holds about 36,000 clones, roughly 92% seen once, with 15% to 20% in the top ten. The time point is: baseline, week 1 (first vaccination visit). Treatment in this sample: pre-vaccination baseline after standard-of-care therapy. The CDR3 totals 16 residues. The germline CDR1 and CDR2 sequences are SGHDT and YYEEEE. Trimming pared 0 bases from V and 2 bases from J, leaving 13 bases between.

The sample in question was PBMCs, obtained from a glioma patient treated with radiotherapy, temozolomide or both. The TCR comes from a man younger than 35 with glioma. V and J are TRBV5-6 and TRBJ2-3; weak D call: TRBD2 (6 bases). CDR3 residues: CASSLASGAVTDTQYF. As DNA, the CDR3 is TGTGCCAGCAGCTTGGCCTCGGGAGCGGTCACAGATACGCAGTATTTT.